This T cell receptor beta chain comes out of a study of beta chain features in type 1 diabetes. Study-wide points: When cDNA is sequenced, cells with high TCR expression could be over-represented. When Type 1 diabetes patients were examined, their TCRB CDR3s proved moderately but significantly shorter in all four CD4+ subsets.

Every bit of the isolated RNA underwent reverse transcription, so sequencing read expressed TCRB transcripts. Only in-frame clones appear in the TCRdb table, and some are missing; sequencing was by immunoSEQ multiplex PCR. The table lists around 340,000 clones, around 9% of them singletons. The length of the CDR3 is 16 residues. CDR1 and CDR2 from the germline V gene are SGHAT and FQNNGV. Trimming cost V 5 bases and J 1 base; bases outside gene matches: 9. The table lists this clone with a few counts. Its antigen is still unknown. Material for sequencing was central memory CD4+ T cells from blood. The receptor comes from a man aged 25-45 years with type 1 diabetes. This chain links TRBV11-2 with TRBJ1-1; 8 positions match TRBD1. This CDR3 reads CASSDPAGTGNTEAFF. The CDR3 nucleotides are TGTGCCAGCAGCGACCCCGCCGGGACAGGGAACACTGAAGCTTTCTTT. Looking up the rest from reference TRBV11-2 and TRBJ1-1 gives the full variable domain: EAGVAQSPRYKIIEKRQSVAFWCNPISGHATLYWYQQILGQGPKLLIQFQNNGVVDDSQLPKDRFSAERLKGVDSTLKIQPAKLEDSAVYLCASSDPAGTGNTEAFFGQGTRLTVV.